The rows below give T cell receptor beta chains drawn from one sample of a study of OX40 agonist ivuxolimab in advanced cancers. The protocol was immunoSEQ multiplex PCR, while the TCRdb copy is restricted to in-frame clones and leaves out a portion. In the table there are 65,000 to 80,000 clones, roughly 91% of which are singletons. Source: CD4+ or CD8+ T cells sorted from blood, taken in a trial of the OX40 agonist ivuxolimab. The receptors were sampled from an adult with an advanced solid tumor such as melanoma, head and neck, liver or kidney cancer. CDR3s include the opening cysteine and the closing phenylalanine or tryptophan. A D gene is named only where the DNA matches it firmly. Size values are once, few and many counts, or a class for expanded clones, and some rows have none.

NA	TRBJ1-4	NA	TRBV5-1	TGCGCCAGCAGCTTGGGACAGAATGAAAAACTGTTTTTT	CASSLGQNEKLFF
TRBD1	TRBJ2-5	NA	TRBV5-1	TGCGCCAGCAGCTCGGGACAGATGCAAGAGACCCAGTACTTC	CASSSGQMQETQYF
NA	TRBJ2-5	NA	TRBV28	TGTGCCAGCAGTTTATCTCTATTGAAGGCCCAGTACTTC	CASSLSLLKAQYF
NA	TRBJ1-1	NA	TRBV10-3	TGTGCCATCACCCAGGGAGGCACTGAAGCTTTCTTT	CAITQGGTEAFF
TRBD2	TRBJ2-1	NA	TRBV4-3	TGCGCCAGCAGCCAAGAAATAGCGGGAGCGTCCTACAATGAGCAGTTCTTC	CASSQEIAGASYNEQFF
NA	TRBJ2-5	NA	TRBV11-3	TGTGCCAGCAGCTTTCCCAGGGCAAAAGAGACCCAGTACTTC	CASSFPRAKETQYF
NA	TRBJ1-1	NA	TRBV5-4	TGTGCCAGCAGCTTGGCCCAGGGTGGCACTGAAGCTTTCTTT	CASSLAQGGTEAFF
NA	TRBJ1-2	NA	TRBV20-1	TGCAGTGCCCCAGGGGCCTATGGCTACACCTTC	CSAPGAYGYTF
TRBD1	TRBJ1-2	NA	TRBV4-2	TGTGCCAGCAGCTCAACCAGGGGGGAGAGTGGCTACACCTTC	CASSSTRGESGYTF
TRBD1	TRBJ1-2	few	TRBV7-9	TGTGCCAGCAGCCACAGGGGGGGCTATGGCTACACCTTC	CASSHRGGYGYTF
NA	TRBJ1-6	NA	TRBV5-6	TGTGCCAGCAGCTTGCTGGAAGCAGGGAGTACACCCCTCCACTTT	CASSLLEAGSTPLHF
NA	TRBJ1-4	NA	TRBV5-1	TGCGCCAGCAGCTTAAACAGGCCTAATGAAAAACTGTTTTTT	CASSLNRPNEKLFF
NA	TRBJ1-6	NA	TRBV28	TGTGCCAGCAGACCTGCTATGGGACAAATCAATTCACCCCTCCACTTT	CASRPAMGQINSPLHF
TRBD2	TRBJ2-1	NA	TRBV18	TGTGCCAGCGCGACTAGCGGGGACAATGAGCAGTTCTTC	CASATSGDNEQFF
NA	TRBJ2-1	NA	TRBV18	TGTGCCAGCTCACCCCTTTTGGACCATGAGCAGTTCTTC	CASSPLLDHEQFF